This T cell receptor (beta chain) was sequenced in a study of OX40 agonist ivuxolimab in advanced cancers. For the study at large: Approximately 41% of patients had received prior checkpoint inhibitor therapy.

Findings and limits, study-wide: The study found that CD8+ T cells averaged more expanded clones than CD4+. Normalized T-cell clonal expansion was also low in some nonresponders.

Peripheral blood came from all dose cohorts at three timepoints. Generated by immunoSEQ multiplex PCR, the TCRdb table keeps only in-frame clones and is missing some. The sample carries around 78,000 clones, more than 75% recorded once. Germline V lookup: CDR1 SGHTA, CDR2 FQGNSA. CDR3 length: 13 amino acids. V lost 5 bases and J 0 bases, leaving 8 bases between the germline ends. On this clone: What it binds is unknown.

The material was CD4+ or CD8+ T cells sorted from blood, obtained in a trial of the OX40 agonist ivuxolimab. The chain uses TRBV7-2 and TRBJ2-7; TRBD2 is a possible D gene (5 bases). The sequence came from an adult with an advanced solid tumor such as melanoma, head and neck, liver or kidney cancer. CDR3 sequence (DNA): TGTGCCAGCAGCAAGCGGAGCTCCTACGAGCAGTACTTC. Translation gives CASSKRSSYEQYF.